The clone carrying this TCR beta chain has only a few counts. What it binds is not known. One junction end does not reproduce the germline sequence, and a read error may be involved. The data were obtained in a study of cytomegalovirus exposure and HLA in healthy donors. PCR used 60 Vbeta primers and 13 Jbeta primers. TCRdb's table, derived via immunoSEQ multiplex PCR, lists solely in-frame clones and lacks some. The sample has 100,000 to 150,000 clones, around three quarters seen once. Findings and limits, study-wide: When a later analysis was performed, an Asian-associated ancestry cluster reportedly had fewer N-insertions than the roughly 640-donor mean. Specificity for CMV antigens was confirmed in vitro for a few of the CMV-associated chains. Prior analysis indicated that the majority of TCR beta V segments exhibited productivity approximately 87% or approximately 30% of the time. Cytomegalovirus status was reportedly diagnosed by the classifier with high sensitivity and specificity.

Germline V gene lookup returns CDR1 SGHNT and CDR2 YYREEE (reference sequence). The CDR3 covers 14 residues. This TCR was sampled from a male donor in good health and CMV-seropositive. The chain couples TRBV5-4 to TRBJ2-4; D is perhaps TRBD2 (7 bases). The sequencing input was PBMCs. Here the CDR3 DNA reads TGTGCCAGCAGCCTACGGGGGGCCGAAAACAGTCAGTACTTC. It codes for CASSLRGAENSQYF.